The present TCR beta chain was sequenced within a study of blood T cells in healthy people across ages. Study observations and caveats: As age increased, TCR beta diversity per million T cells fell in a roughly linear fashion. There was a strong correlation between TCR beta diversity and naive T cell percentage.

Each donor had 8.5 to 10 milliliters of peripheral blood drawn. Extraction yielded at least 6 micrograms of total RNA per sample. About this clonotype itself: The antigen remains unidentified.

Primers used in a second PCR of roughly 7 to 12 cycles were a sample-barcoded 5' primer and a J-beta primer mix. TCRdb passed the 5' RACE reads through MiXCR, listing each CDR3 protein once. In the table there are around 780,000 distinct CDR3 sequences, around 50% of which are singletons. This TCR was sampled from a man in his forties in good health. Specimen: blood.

The CDR3 loop is CSVVDTTGWGQFF. The CDR3 DNA follows: TGCAGCGTTGTGGACACTACGGGTTGGGGGCAGTTCTTC. The chain couples TRBV29-1 to TRBJ2-1; perhaps TRBD1 as D (5 bases). The CDR3 loop spans 13 amino acids. The germline gives CDR1 SQVTM, CDR2 ANQGSEA. V lost 4 bases, J lost 12 bases, and 19 bases lay in between.